The T cell receptor (delta chain) described here comes from a study of gamma-delta T cells after stem cell transplantation. This clone was seen many times. Germline-derived CDR1 and CDR2 are GEAIGNYY and EKD. The CDR3 is 17 amino acids. The V end was cut by 0 bases, the J end by 3 bases, with 19 bases between. TCRdb re-processed the RT-PCR reads using CATT. The data show over 8,500 delta-chain clones, around 1.4% seen once. The TCR was taken from a human donor. It is not recorded whose cells these are; they may come from a transplant donor. V usage is TRDV2 and J usage is TRDJ1, with TRDD3 as a possible D gene (6 bases). Material for sequencing was gamma-delta T cells. Written as DNA, the CDR3 is TGTGCCTGTGACACCCTGGGGTCCCCCGTGGGGGCCGATAAACTCATCTTT. Its protein is CACDTLGSPVGADKLIF.